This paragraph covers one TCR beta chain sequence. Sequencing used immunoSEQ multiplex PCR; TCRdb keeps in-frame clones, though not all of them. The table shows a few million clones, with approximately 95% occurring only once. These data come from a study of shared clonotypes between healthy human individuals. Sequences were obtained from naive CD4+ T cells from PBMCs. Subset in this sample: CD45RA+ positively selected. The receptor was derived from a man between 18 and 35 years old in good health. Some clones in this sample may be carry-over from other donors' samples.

CDR3 coding DNA: TGTGCCAGCAGTGAGGCGACTGTCTATGGCTACACCTTC. It encodes CASSEATVYGYTF. This chain uses TRBV6-1 with TRBJ1-2; D is undetermined. The ends were cut back, 3 bases at V and 4 bases at J, with 9 bases in the middle. Germline V gene lookup returns CDR1 MNHNS and CDR2 SASEGT. The CDR3 has 13 amino acids.